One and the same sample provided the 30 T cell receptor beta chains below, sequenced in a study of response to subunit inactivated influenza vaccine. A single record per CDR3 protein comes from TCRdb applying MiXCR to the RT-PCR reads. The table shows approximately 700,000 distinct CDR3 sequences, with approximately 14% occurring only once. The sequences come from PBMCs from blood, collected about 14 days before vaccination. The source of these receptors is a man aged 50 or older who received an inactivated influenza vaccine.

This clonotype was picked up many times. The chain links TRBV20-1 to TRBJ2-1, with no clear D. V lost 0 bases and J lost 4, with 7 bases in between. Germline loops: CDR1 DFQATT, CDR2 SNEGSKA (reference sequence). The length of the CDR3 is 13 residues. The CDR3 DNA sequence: TGCAGTGCTAGAGATCGACGATACAATGAGCAGTTCTTC. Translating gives CSARDRRYNEQFF.

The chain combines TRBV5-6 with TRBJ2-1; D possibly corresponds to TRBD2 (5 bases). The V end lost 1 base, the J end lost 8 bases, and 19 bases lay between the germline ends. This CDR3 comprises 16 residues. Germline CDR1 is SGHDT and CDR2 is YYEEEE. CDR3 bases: TGTGCCAGCAGCTTGACAATACTAGTGGGTCGCGATGAGCAGTTCTTC. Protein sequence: CASSLTILVGRDEQFF.

DNA of the CDR3: TGTGCCAGCAGTTTTTCTCCGACAGCCTACGAGCAGTACTTC. Amino acids: CASSFSPTAYEQYF. The rearrangement joins TRBV5-6 to TRBJ2-7; tentative D call: TRBD1 (5 bases). Trimming stripped 5 bases from V and 2 bases from J, with 14 bases between. This CDR3 spans 14 amino acids. CDR1 is SGHDT and CDR2 is YYEEEE in the germline V gene.

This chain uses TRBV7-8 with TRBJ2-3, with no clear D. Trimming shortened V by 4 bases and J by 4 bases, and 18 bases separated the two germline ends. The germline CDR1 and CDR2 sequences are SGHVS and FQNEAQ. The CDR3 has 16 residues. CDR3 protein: CASSSVGRTLADTQYF. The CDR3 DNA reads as TGTGCCAGCAGCTCAGTCGGACGCACACTTGCAGATACGCAGTATTTT.

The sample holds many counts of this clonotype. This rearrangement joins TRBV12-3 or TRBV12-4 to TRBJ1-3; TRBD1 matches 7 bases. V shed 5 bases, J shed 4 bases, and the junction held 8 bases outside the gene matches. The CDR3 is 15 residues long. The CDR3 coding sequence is TGTGCCAGCAGTACAGGGACAGCGAGCGGAAACACCATATATTTT. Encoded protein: CASSTGTASGNTIYF.

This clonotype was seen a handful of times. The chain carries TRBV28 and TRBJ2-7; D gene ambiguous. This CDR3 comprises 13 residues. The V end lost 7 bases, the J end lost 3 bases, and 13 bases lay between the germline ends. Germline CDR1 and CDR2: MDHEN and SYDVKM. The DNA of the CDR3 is TGTGCCAGCAAGTTGGCACAGTTCTACGAGCAGTACTTC. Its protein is CASKLAQFYEQYF.

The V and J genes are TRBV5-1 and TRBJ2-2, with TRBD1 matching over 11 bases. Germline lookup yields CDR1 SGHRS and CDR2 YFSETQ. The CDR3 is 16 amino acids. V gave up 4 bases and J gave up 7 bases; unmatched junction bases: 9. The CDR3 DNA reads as TGCGCCAGCAGCGACAGGACAGGGGGCGTTGGCGGGGAGCTGTTTTTT. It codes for CASSDRTGGVGGELFF.

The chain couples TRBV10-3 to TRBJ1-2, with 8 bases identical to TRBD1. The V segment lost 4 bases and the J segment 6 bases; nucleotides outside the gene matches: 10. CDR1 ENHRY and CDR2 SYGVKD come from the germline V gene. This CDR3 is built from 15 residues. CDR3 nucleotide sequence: TGTGCCATCAGTGGGGCAGGGGGCGCGATGGATGGCTACACCTTC. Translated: CAISGAGGAMDGYTF.

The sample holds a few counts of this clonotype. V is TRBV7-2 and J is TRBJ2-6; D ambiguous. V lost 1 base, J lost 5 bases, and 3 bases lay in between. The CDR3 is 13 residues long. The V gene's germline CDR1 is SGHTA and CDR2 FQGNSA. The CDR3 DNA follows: TGTGCCAGCAGCTTAGTTAGGGCCAACGTCCTGACTTTC. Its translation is CASSLVRANVLTF.

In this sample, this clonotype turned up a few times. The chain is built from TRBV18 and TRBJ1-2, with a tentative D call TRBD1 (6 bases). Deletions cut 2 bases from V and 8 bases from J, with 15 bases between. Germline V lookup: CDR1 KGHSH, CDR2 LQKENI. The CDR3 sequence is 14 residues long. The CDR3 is CASSPAQGRGGYTF. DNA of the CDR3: TGTGCCAGCTCACCAGCCCAGGGGAGGGGCGGCTACACCTTC.

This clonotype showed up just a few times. CDR3 sequence: CASSNRDRSGEQYF. The CDR3 DNA reads as TGTGCCAGCAGCAACCGGGACAGGAGTGGGGAGCAGTACTTC. The chain recombines TRBV11-2 with TRBJ2-7; TRBD1 matches 8 bases. The germline CDR1 and CDR2 sequences are SGHAT and FQNNGV. Losses at the gene ends were 5 bases for V and 7 bases for J; bases not matched to a gene: 10. This CDR3 is built from 14 residues.

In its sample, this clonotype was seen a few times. The CDR3 bases are TGTGCCAGCAGCCGTTCGACAGGGGTCTACGAGCAGTACTTC. Amino acid sequence: CASSRSTGVYEQYF. The chain is built from TRBV3-1 and TRBJ2-7; TRBD1 agrees at 8 bases. The germline V gene has CDR1 LGHDT and CDR2 YNNKEL (reference sequence). V lost 4 bases and J lost 3; bases outside the gene matches: 5. This CDR3 is built from 14 residues.

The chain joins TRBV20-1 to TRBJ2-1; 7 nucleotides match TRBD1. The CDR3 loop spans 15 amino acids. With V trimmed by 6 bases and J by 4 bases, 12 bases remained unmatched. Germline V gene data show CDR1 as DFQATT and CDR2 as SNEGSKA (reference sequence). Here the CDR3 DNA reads TGCAGTGCCCCGACAGGGAGTTGGGGTTACAATGAGCAGTTCTTC. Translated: CSAPTGSWGYNEQFF.

The CDR3 nucleotides read TGTGCCAGCAGCTCGGGGTACGGGGGGCGCGTGGTGACTGAAGCTTTCTTT. Protein: CASSSGYGGRVVTEAFF. The chain is built from TRBV7-9 and TRBJ1-1; a weak D match, TRBD1 (6 bases). Trimming removed 4 bases at V and 5 bases at J, with 23 bases between. Germline lookup yields CDR1 SEHNR and CDR2 FQNEAQ (reference sequence). This CDR3 spans 17 amino acids. Combining the CDR3 with reference TRBV7-9 and TRBJ1-1 gives the whole variable domain DTGVSQNPRHKITKRGQNVTFRCDPISEHNRLYWYRQTLGQGPEFLTYFQNEAQLEKSRLLSDRFSAERPKGSFSTLEIQRTEQGDSAMYLCASSSGYGGRVVTEAFFGQGTRLTVV.

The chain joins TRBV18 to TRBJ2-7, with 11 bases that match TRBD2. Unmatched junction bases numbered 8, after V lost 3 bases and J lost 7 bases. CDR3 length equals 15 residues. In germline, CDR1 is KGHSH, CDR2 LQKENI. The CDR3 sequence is CASSPLAGGFSEQYF. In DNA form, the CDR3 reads TGTGCCAGCTCACCGCTAGCGGGAGGTTTCTCTGAGCAGTACTTC.

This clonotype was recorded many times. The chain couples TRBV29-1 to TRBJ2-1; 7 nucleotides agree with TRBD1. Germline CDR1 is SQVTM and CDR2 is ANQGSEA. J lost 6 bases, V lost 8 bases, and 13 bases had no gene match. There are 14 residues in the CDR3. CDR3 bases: TGCAGCACAAAGACAGGGCCGCTAGTCAATGAGCAGTTCTTC. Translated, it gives CSTKTGPLVNEQFF.

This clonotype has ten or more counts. Written as DNA, the CDR3 is TGTGCCATCAGTGACCTGACTAGCGGGAGGGCTAATGAGCAGTTCTTC. It is translated as CAISDLTSGRANEQFF. The chain joins TRBV10-3 to TRBJ2-1, with 14 positions matching TRBD2. The CDR3 totals 16 residues. Germline assignment: CDR1 ENHRY and CDR2 SYGVKD. With 3 bases clipped from V and 7 bases from J, the junction kept 5 bases outside the gene matches.

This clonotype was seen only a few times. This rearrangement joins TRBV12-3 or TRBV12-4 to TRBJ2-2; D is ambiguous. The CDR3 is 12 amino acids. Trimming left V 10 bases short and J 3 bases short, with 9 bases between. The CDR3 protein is CAITVDTGELFF. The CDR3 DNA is TGTGCCATCACAGTGGACACCGGGGAGCTGTTTTTT.

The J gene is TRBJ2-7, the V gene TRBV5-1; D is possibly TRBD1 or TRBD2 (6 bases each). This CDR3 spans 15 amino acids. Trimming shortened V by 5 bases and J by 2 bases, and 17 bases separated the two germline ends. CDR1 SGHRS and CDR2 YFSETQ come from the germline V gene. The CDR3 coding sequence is TGCGCCAGCAGTCCCGGGGGCAGCTATGCCTACGAGCAGTACTTC. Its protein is CASSPGGSYAYEQYF.

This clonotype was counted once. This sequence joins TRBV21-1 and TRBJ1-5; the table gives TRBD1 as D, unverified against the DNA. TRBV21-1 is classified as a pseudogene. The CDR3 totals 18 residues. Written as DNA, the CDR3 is TGTGCCAGCAGCACCTCGAGGGGGTGCTATGGGGGCAATCAGCCCCAGCATTTT. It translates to CASSTSRGCYGGNQPQHF.

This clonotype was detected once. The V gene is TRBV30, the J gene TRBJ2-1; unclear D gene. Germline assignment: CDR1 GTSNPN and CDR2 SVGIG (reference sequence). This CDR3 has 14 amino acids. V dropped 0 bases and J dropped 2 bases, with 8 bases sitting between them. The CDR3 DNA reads TGTGCCTGGAGTGTAGTGAGACCCTACAATGAGCAGTTCTTC. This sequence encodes CAWSVVRPYNEQFF.

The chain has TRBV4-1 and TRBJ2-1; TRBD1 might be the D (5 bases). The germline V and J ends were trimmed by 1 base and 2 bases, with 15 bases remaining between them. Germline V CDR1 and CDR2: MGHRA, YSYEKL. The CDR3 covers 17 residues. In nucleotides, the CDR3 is TGCGCCAGCAGCCAAGCAATAAAAGGGGCCCCCTACAATGAGCAGTTCTTC. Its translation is CASSQAIKGAPYNEQFF.

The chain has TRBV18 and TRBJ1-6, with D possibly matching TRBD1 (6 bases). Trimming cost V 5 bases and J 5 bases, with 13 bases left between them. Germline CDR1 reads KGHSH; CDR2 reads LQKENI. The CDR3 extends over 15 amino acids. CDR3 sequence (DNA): TGTGCCAGCTCAGCAGGGGTCGGGGATAATTCACCCCTCCACTTT. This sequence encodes CASSAGVGDNSPLHF.

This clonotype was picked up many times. CDR3 sequence: CSVGRAAEQYF. The CDR3 region has the DNA TGCAGCGTTGGCAGGGCGGCCGAGCAGTACTTC. This chain links TRBV29-1 with TRBJ2-7, with a tentative D call TRBD1 (5 bases). The germline V gene has CDR1 SQVTM and CDR2 ANQGSEA. Trimming left V 4 bases short and J 6 bases short, with 10 bases between. The length of the CDR3 is 11 residues.

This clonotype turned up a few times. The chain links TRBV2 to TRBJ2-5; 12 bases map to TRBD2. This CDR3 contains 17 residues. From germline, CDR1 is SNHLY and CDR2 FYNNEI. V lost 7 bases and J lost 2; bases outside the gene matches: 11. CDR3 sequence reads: CASKLTSGRPPQETQYF. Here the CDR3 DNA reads TGTGCCAGCAAATTGACTAGCGGGAGACCCCCACAAGAGACCCAGTACTTC.

Here the CDR3 reads CASSYGVPGELFF. In DNA, the CDR3 is TGTGCCAGCAGTTATGGGGTACCCGGGGAGCTGTTTTTT. The chain is built from TRBV6-5 and TRBJ2-2; D gene ambiguous. Germline-derived CDR1 and CDR2 are MNHEY and SVGAGI. V lost 3 bases and J 6 bases, leaving 8 bases between the germline ends. CDR3 length equals 13 residues.

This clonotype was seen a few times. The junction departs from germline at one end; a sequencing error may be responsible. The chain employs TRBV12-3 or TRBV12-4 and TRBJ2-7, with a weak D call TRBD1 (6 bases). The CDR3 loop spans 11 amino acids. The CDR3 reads CHRQVTYEQYF. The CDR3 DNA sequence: TGCCATCGACAGGTCACCTACGAGCAGTACTTC.

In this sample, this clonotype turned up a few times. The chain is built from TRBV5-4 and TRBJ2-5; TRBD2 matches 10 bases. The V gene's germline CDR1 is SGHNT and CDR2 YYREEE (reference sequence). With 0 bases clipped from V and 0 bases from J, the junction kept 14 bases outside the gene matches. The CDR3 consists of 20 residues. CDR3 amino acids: CASSLGLGLAGAPYQETQYF. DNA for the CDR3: TGTGCCAGCAGCTTGGGTCTGGGGCTAGCGGGGGCCCCGTACCAAGAGACCCAGTACTTC. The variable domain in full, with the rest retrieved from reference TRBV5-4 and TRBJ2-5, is ETGVTQSPTHLIKTRGQQVTLRCSSQSGHNTVSWYQQALGQGPQFIFQYYREEENGRGNFPPRFSGLQFPNYSSELNVNALELDDSALYLCASSLGLGLAGAPYQETQYFGPGTRLLVL.

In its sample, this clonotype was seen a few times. Here the CDR3 reads CASSSGTSGGYNEQFF. CDR3 coding DNA: TGTGCCAGCAGCTCAGGGACTAGCGGGGGTTACAATGAGCAGTTCTTC. This chain joins TRBV7-8 and TRBJ2-1; 14 positions agree with TRBD2. The germline V gene encodes CDR1 SGHVS and CDR2 FQNEAQ. CDR3 size: 16 residues. J lost 4 bases, V lost 4 bases, and 3 bases had no gene match. Filled out from reference TRBV7-8 and TRBJ2-1, the complete variable domain reads GAGVSQSPRYKVAKRGQDVALRCDPISGHVSLFWYQQALGQGPEFLTYFQNEAQLDKSGLPSDRFFAERPEGSVSTLKIQRTQQEDSAVYLCASSSGTSGGYNEQFFGPGTRLTVL.

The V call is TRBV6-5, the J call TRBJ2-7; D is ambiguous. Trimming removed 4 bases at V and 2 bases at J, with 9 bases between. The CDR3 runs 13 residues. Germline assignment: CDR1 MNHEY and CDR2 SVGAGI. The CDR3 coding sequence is TGTGCCAGCAGTTCCGTCTACCCCTACGAGCAGTACTTC. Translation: CASSSVYPYEQYF.